One sample yielded the 18 T cell receptor beta chains listed below, sequenced in a study of T cell responses to AZD1222 COVID-19 vaccine. The data were produced by immunoSEQ multiplex PCR, yet TCRdb's version contains in-frame clones alone and is incomplete. The table records 150,000 to 200,000 clones, approximately 94% of them present only once. This material consisted of peripheral blood, taken 28 days after the second AZD1222 dose. The receptors stem from an adult who received the AZD1222 COVID-19 vaccine.

The rearrangement links TRBV3-1 (or the pseudogene TRBV3-2) to TRBJ2-2; 9 nucleotides align to TRBD2. Germline V lookup: CDR1 LGHDT, CDR2 YNNKEL (reference sequence). This CDR3 is 16 amino acids long. The trim removed 0 bases at V and 5 bases at J, leaving 4 bases unmatched. Here the CDR3 DNA reads TGTGCCAGCAGCCAAGATATCCTAGCGGGAACCGGGGAGCTGTTTTTT. It yields the protein CASSQDILAGTGELFF.

This clone has only a few counts. The V and J genes are TRBV18 and TRBJ2-7; TRBD2 might be the D (5 bases). Trimming shortened V by 5 bases and J by 1 base, and 9 bases separated the two germline ends. This CDR3 region has 13 residues. CDR1 and CDR2 from the germline V gene are KGHSH and LQKENI. CDR3 sequence: CASSYRGSYEQYF. The CDR3 DNA is TGTGCCAGCTCATATCGAGGGTCCTACGAGCAGTACTTC.

The chain links TRBV9 to TRBJ2-2; TRBD1 aligns across 8 bases. CDR1 and CDR2 from the germline V gene are SGDLS and YYNGEE. The CDR3 has 15 residues. Unmatched junction bases numbered 3, after V lost 4 bases and J lost 1 base. The CDR3 sequence is CASSSGGWNTGELFF. CDR3 sequence (DNA): TGTGCCAGCAGCTCAGGGGGCTGGAACACCGGGGAGCTGTTTTTT.

This chain links TRBV4-2 with TRBJ2-6; no clear D gene. V lost 0 bases and J 0 bases, leaving 15 bases between the germline ends. This CDR3 has 19 amino acids. CDR1 and CDR2 (germline): LGHNA, YNFKEQ. The CDR3 is CASSQDLARILSGANVLTF. The CDR3 region has the DNA TGTGCCAGCAGCCAAGATCTGGCTAGGATTCTCTCTGGGGCCAACGTCCTGACTTTC.

In regard to this clone: This specimen includes other DNA sequences encoding the same CDR3. The rearrangement uses TRBV6-5 and TRBJ2-1; TRBD1 agrees at 8 bases. Trimming took 5 bases from V and 0 from J; bases not matched to a gene: 3. Germline V lookup: CDR1 MNHEY, CDR2 SVGAGI. The CDR3 sequence is 15 residues long. CDR3 DNA: TGTGCCAGCAGTATCGACAGGGGCTCCTACAATGAGCAGTTCTTC. Translation gives CASSIDRGSYNEQFF.

This clone was counted once. This rearrangement joins TRBV3-1 (or the pseudogene TRBV3-2) to TRBJ1-1; 8 positions agree with TRBD1. This CDR3 is built from 14 residues. From germline, CDR1 is LGHDT and CDR2 YNNKEL (reference sequence). The trim removed 1 base at V and 10 bases at J, leaving 8 bases unmatched. CDR3 residues: CASSQGTGNDRAFF. The CDR3 DNA is TGTGCCAGCAGCCAAGGGACAGGGAATGATCGAGCTTTCTTT.

The chain joins TRBV19 to TRBJ2-2; a possible D gene is TRBD2 (5 bases). The CDR3 is 14 residues long. Trimming pared 10 bases from V and 1 base from J, leaving 13 bases between. Germline loops: CDR1 LNHDA, CDR2 SQIVND (reference sequence). CDR3: CATLREQNTGELFF. In DNA form, the CDR3 reads TGTGCCACCCTCCGGGAACAGAACACCGGGGAGCTGTTTTTT.

J is TRBJ2-1 and V is TRBV3-1 (or the pseudogene TRBV3-2); D remains ambiguous. Deletions cut 2 bases from V and 10 bases from J, with 9 bases between. The CDR3 is 12 residues long. In germline, CDR1 is LGHDT, CDR2 YNNKEL (reference sequence). The CDR3 DNA follows: TGTGCCAGCAGCCAAAGACTCGCCGAGCAGTTCTTC. This sequence encodes CASSQRLAEQFF.

The chain combines TRBV2 with TRBJ2-7, with TRBD1 identical over 9 bases. Germline values: CDR1 SNHLY, CDR2 FYNNEI. V lost 7 bases to trimming and J lost 1 base; unmatched junction nucleotides: 14. There are 17 residues in the CDR3. The CDR3 loop reads CASTKLPHRGRSYEQYF. The CDR3 coding sequence is TGTGCCAGCACCAAACTCCCCCACAGGGGGCGATCCTACGAGCAGTACTTC.

The chain has TRBV7-8 and TRBJ2-2; 9 nucleotides align to TRBD1. V gave up 5 bases and J gave up 3 bases; unmatched junction bases: 10. The CDR3 extends over 17 amino acids. Germline V CDR1 and CDR2: SGHVS, FQNEAQ. CDR3 coding DNA: TGTGCCAGCAGCCACGTGGGGACAGGGAGATACACCGGGGAGCTGTTTTTT. Protein: CASSHVGTGRYTGELFF.

The chain has TRBV12-3 or TRBV12-4 and TRBJ1-2; D possibly corresponds to TRBD1 (5 bases). This CDR3 region has 11 residues. V dropped 3 bases and J dropped 8 bases, with 7 bases sitting between them. CDR3 sequence (DNA): TGTGCCAGCAGTTTGGGACCGGGCTACACCTTC. This codes for CASSLGPGYTF.

The chain is built from TRBV19 and TRBJ1-4; 7 bases match TRBD1. Germline V gene lookup returns CDR1 LNHDA and CDR2 SQIVND (reference sequence). The CDR3 runs 14 residues. V lost 4 bases, J lost 8 bases, and 7 bases stayed unmatched. CDR3 residues: CASSKGAAGEKLFF. In DNA form, the CDR3 reads TGTGCCAGTAGTAAGGGGGCAGCGGGAGAAAAACTGTTTTTT.

The V gene is TRBV11-2, the J gene TRBJ2-5; 8 bases map to TRBD2. V shed 1 base, J shed 5 bases, and the junction held 9 bases outside the gene matches. The CDR3 runs to 16 residues. Germline CDR1 is SGHAT and CDR2 is FQNNGV. The CDR3: CASSLVGLAGSETQYF. Written as DNA, the CDR3 is TGTGCCAGCAGCTTAGTAGGGTTAGCGGGAAGCGAGACCCAGTACTTC.

The chain has TRBV4-1 and TRBJ2-3; 12 bases align to TRBD2. The CDR3 spans 17 residues. The V gene's germline CDR1 is MGHRA and CDR2 YSYEKL. The ends lost 4 bases at V and 3 bases at J; junction bases unmatched: 8. The CDR3 reads CASSPLALAGGTDTQYF. In DNA form, the CDR3 reads TGCGCCAGCAGCCCCCTAGCACTAGCGGGAGGAACAGATACGCAGTATTTT.

The chain combines TRBV25-1 with TRBJ2-2; D is unclear. Germline V gene lookup returns CDR1 MGHDK and CDR2 SYGVNS. The CDR3 is made up of 16 amino acids. V lost 3 bases and J 0 bases, leaving 11 bases between the germline ends. CDR3 amino acids: CASSDFGLANTGELFF. CDR3 nucleotide sequence: TGTGCCAGCAGTGATTTCGGTCTGGCGAACACCGGGGAGCTGTTTTTT.

This sequence joins TRBV7-9 and TRBJ2-3, with 9 positions matching TRBD1. The CDR3 sequence is 15 residues long. CDR1 and CDR2 (germline): SEHNR, FQNEAQ (reference sequence). V lost 6 bases to trimming and J lost 3 bases; unmatched junction nucleotides: 7. CDR3 nucleotide sequence: TGTGCCAGCAGACAACAGGGGGCTGTGACAGATACGCAGTATTTT. This sequence encodes CASRQQGAVTDTQYF.

This chain joins TRBV18 and TRBJ1-1; 8 bases are a match to TRBD1. Germline V gene data show CDR1 as KGHSH and CDR2 as LQKENI. V trimming: 3 bases; J trimming: 0 bases; junction bases outside the gene matches: 6. The CDR3 has 16 residues. CDR3 sequence (DNA): TGTGCCAGCTCACCGGGGACAGGTGCCATGAACACTGAAGCTTTCTTT. Its protein product is CASSPGTGAMNTEAFF.

The chain carries TRBV3-1 (or the pseudogene TRBV3-2) and TRBJ1-6; no reliable D call. The CDR3 covers 17 residues. CDR1 is LGHDT, CDR2 YNNKEL, per germline (reference sequence). The V end lost 1 base, the J end lost 2 bases, and 12 bases lay between the germline ends. The CDR3 DNA sequence: TGTGCCAGCAGCCAAGGATGGAGAGGGACCTATAATTCACCCCTCCACTTT. It translates to CASSQGWRGTYNSPLHF.